The T cell receptor beta chain under discussion was sequenced for a study of T cells in localized non-small cell lung cancer. CDR1 SQVTM and CDR2 ANQGSEA come from the germline V gene. V shed 5 bases and J shed 1 base, with 6 bases lying between them. This CDR3 contains 12 residues. Profiling relied on immunoSEQ multiplex PCR, and the TCRdb table lists in-frame clones only, not all of them. The table lists more than 2,500 clones, around 27% of them singletons, with about 20% in the top ten. The rearrangement uses TRBV29-1 and TRBJ1-3, with D hard to call. The sequences come from normal lung tissue next to the tumor, collected before any cancer treatment. This receptor was taken from a female donor over 55 with stage I squamous cell lung carcinoma. For the CDR3, the DNA is TGCAGCGTTATTGGATCTGGAAACACCATATATTTT. The encoded protein is CSVIGSGNTIYF. Together with reference TRBV29-1 and TRBJ1-3, the CDR3 gives the full variable domain: SAVISQKPSRDICQRGTSLTIQCQVDSQVTMMFWYRQQPGQSLTLIATANQGSEATYESGFVIDKFPISRPNLTFSTLTVSNMSPEDSSIYLCSVIGSGNTIYFGEGSWLTVV.